This entry describes one T cell receptor beta chain. Antigen: not known. Following extraction, RNA underwent reverse transcription to cDNA, which served as the sequencing template. Measured with immunoSEQ multiplex PCR; TCRdb has only the in-frame clones, and not every one. This table holds fewer than 200,000 clones, around 58% found once. These data originate in a study of CD8+ T cells in alopecia areata. Treatment here: oral pan-JAK inhibitor, 5-10 mg twice daily. Whole-study findings and limits: Many expanded lesional clones persisted in scalp and blood during tofacitinib treatment. Sequence data from scalp samples additionally include resident alphabeta T cells of normal skin. Uncertain still, given a single nonresponder, is whether baseline CD8+ expansion links to response.

This sample comprised CD8+ T cells sorted from blood, obtained at week 24, from a patient treated with tofacitinib. The TCR comes from a human donor with alopecia areata.

CDR3 residues: CASSLYRWDYEQYF. In DNA, the CDR3 is TGCGCCAGCAGCTTGTACAGGTGGGACTACGAGCAGTACTTC. The genes are TRBV5-1 and TRBJ2-7, with D possibly TRBD1 on 5 matching bases. CDR1 and CDR2 from the germline V gene are SGHRS and YFSETQ. Trimming stripped 1 base from V and 3 bases from J, with 11 bases between. CDR3 length equals 14 residues.